The clone carrying this TCR beta chain was found once. The source of the sample is a study of cytomegalovirus exposure and HLA in healthy donors. This table comes from immunoSEQ multiplex PCR, and its TCRdb copy is limited to in-frame clones, with some not included. Among some 250,000 clones listed, approximately 83% were seen once. The CDR3 loop spans 13 amino acids. Germline CDR1 reads SEHNR; CDR2 reads FQNEAQ (reference sequence). The V and J ends lost 3 bases and 8 bases respectively, with 14 bases between them. The specimen was PBMCs. This TCR came from a woman in her twenties or thirties in good health and CMV-seropositive. The chain employs TRBV7-9 and TRBJ2-7; D is possibly TRBD2 (6 bases). The CDR3, as DNA: TGTGCCAGCAGCTTGGGGGGTGCAGGGCAGCAGTACTTC. Its protein product is CASSLGGAGQQYF.